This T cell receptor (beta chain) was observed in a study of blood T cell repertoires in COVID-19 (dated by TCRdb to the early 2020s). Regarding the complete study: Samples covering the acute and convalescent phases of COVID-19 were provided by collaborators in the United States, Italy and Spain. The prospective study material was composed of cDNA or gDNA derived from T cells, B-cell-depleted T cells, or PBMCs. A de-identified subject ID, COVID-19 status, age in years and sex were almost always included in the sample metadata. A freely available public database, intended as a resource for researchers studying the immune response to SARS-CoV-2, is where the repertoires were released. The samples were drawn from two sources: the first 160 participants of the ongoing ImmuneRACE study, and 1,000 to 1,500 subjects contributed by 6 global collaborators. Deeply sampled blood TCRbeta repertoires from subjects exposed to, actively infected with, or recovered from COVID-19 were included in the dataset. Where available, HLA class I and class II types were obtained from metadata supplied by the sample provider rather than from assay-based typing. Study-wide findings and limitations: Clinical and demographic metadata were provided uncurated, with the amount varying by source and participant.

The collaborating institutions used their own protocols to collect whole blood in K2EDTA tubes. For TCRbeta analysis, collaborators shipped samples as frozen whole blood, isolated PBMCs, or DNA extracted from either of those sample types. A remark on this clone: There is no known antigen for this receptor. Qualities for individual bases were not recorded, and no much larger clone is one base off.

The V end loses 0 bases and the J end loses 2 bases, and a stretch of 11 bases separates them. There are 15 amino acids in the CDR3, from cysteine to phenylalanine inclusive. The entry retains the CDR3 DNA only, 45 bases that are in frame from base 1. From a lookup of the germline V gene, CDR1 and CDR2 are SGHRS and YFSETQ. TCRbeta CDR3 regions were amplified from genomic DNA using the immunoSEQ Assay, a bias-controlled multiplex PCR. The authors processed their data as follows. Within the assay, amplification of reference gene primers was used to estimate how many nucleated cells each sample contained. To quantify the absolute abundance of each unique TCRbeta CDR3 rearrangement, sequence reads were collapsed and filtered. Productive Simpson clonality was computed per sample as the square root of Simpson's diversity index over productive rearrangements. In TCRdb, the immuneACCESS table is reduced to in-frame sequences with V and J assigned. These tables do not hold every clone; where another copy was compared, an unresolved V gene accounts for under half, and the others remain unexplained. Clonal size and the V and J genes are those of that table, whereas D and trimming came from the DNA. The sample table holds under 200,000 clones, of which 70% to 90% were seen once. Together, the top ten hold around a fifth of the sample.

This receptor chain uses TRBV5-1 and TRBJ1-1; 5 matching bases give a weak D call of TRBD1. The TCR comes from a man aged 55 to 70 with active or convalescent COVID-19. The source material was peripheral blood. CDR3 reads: CASSLESTENTEAFF. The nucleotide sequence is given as TGCGCCAGCAGCTTGGAGTCGACAGAAAACACTGAAGCTTTCTTT.